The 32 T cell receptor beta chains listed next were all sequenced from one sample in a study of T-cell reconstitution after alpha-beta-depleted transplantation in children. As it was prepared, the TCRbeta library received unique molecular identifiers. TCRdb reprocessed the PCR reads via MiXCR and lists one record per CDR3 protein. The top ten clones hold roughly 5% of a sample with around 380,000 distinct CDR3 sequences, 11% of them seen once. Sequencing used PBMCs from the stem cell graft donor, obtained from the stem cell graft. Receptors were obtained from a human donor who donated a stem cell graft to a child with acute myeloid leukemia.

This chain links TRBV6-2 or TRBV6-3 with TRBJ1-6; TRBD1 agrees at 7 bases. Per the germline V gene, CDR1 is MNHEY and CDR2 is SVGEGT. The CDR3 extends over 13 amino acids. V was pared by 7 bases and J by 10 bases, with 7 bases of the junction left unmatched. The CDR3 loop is CASTRGGSSPLHF. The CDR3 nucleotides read TGTGCCAGCACCAGGGGGGGTTCCTCACCCCTCCACTTT.

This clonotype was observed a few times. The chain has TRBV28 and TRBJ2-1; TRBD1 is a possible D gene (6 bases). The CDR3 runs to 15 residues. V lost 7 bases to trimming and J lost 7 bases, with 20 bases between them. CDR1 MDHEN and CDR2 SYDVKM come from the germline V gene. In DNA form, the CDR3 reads TGTGCCAGCATTGGCGCGGCGACAGGCCGGAATGAGCAGTTCTTC. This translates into CASIGAATGRNEQFF.

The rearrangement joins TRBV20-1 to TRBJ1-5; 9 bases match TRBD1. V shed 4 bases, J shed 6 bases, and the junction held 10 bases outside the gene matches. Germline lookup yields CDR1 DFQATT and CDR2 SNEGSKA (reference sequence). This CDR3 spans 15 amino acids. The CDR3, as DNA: TGCAGTGCTATGGAACAGGGGGCGCTGATTCAGCCCCAGCATTTT. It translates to CSAMEQGALIQPQHF.

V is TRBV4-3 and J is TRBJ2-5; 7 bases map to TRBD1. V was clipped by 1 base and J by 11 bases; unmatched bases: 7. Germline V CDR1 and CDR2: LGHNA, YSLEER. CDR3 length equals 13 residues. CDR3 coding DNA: TGCGCCAGCAGCCAAGGTCTCCCGGGACAGCAGTACTTC. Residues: CASSQGLPGQQYF.

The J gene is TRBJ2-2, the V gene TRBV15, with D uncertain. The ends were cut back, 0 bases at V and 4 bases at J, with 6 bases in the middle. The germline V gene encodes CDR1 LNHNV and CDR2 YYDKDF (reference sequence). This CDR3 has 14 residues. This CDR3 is CATSRDLVTGELFF. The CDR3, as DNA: TGTGCCACCAGCAGAGATCTGGTCACCGGGGAGCTGTTTTTT. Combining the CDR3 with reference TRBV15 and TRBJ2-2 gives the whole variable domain DAMVIQNPRYQVTQFGKPVTLSCSQTLNHNVMYWYQQKSSQAPKLLFHYYDKDFNNEADTPDNFQSRRPNTSFCFLDIRSPGLGDTAMYLCATSRDLVTGELFFGEGSRLTVL.

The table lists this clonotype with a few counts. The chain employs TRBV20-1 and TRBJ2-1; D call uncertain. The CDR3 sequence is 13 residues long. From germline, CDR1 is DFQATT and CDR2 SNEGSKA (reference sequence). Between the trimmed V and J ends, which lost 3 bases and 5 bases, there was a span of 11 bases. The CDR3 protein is CSASGPVDNEQFF. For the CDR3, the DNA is TGCAGTGCTAGCGGGCCGGTTGACAATGAGCAGTTCTTC.

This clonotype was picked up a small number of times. The CDR3 is CASLRNQPQHF. CDR3 in DNA: TGTGCCAGCCTAAGGAATCAGCCCCAGCATTTT. The V and J genes are TRBV25-1 and TRBJ1-5; D gene uncertain. The CDR3 contains 11 residues. Trimming removed 8 bases at V and 4 bases at J, with 6 bases between. Germline loops: CDR1 MGHDK, CDR2 SYGVNS.

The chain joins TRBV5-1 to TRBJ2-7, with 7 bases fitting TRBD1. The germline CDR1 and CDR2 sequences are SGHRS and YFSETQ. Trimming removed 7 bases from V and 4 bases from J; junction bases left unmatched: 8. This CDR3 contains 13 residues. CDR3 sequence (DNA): TGCGCCAGCGGAACGGGACAGCCATACGAGCAGTACTTC. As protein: CASGTGQPYEQYF.

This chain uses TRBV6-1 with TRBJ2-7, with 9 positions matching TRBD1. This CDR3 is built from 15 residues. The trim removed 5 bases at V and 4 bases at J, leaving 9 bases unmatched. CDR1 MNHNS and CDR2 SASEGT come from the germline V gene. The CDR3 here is CASSKTGGLVYEQYF. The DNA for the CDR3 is TGTGCCAGCAGTAAAACAGGGGGCCTTGTTTACGAGCAGTACTTC.

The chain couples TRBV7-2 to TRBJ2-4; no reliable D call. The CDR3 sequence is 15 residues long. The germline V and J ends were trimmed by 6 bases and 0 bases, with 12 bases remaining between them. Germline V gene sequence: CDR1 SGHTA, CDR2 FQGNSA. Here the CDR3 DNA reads TGTGCCAGCAGTCGTACTGCAGGAGCCAAAAACATTCAGTACTTC. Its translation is CASSRTAGAKNIQYF.

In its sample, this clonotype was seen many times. In nucleotides, the CDR3 is TGCAGTGCCCGAAGCTACAATGAGCAGTTCTTC. Translated: CSARSYNEQFF. V usage is TRBV20-1 and J usage is TRBJ2-1; D is unresolved. CDR1 is DFQATT and CDR2 is SNEGSKA in the germline V gene (reference sequence). Trimming cost V 6 bases and J 3 bases, with 6 bases left between them. The CDR3 runs to 11 residues.

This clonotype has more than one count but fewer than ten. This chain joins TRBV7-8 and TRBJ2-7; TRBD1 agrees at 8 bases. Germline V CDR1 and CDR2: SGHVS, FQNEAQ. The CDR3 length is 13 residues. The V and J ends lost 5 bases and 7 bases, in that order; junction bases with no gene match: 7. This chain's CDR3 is CASSGSGQVEQYV. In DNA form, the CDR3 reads TGTGCCAGCAGCGGGTCGGGACAGGTTGAGCAGTACGTC.

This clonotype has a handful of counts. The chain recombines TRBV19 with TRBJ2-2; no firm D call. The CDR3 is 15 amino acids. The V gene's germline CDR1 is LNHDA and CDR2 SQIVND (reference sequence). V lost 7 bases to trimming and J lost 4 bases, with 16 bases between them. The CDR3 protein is CASTPRASPTGELFF. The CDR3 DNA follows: TGTGCCAGTACTCCTAGGGCTTCTCCCACCGGGGAGCTGTTTTTT. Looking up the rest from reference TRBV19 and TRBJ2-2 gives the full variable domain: DGGITQSPKYLFRKEGQNVTLSCEQNLNHDAMYWYRQDPGQGLRLIYYSQIVNDFQKGDIAEGYSVSREKKESFPLTVTSAQKNPTAFYLCASTPRASPTGELFFGEGSRLTVL.

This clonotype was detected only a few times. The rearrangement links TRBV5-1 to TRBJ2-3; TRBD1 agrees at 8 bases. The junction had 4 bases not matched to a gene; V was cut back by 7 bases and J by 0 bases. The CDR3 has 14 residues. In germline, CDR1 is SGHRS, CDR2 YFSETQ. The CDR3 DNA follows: TGCGCCAGCCGGACAGGGTATAGCACAGATACGCAGTATTTT. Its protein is CASRTGYSTDTQYF.

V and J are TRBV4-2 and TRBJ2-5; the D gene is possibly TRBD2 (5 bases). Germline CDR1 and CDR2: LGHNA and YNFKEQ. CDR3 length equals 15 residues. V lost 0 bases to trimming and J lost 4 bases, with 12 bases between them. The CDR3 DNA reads TGTGCCAGCAGCCAAGATTGGCTAGCTGGAGAGACCCAGTACTTC. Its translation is CASSQDWLAGETQYF.

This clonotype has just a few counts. The CDR3 here is CSARDRLARNTGELFF. The CDR3 DNA is TGCAGTGCTAGAGACCGACTAGCGAGGAACACCGGGGAGCTGTTTTTT. This sequence joins TRBV20-1 and TRBJ2-2; TRBD2 matches 8 bases. Germline CDR1 reads DFQATT; CDR2 reads SNEGSKA (reference sequence). The CDR3 sequence is 16 residues long. The V segment lost 0 bases and the J segment 1 base; nucleotides outside the gene matches: 4.

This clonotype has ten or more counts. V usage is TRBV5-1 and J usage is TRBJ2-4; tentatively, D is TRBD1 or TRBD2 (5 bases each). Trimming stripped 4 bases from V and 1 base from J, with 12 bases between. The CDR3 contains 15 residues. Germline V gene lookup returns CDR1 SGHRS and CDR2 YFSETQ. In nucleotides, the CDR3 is TGCGCCAGCAGCCCTAGAGGGACGGCCAAAAACATTCAGTACTTC. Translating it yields CASSPRGTAKNIQYF. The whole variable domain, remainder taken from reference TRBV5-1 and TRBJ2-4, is KAGVTQTPRYLIKTRGQQVTLSCSPISGHRSVSWYQQTPGQGLQFLFEYFSETQRNKGNFPGRFSGRQFSNSRSEMNVSTLELGDSALYLCASSPRGTAKNIQYFGAGTRLSVL.

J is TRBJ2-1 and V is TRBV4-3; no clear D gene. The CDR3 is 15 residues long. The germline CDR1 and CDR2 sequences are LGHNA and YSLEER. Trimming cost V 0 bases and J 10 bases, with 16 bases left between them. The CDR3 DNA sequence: TGCGCCAGCAGCCAAGATCGCTCTAGATCGGGCGAGCAGTTCTTC. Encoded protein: CASSQDRSRSGEQFF.

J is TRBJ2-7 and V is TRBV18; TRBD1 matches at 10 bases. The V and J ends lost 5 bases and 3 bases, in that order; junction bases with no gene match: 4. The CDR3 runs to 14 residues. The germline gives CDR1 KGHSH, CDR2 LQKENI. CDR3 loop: CASSARTGGYEQYF. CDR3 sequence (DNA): TGTGCCAGCTCAGCTAGGACAGGGGGCTACGAGCAGTACTTC.

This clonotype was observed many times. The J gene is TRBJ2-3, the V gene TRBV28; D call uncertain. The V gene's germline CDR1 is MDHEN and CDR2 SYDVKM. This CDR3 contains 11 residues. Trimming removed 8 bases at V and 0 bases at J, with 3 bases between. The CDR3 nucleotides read TGTGCCAGCCTTAGCACAGATACGCAGTATTTT. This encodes CASLSTDTQYF.

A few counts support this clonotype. The CDR3 DNA reads TGTGCCAGCAGCTGGGATGGACTAGCGGGGGCAGAGCAGTTCTTC. Encoded protein: CASSWDGLAGAEQFF. The chain combines TRBV7-2 with TRBJ2-1; 13 bases agree with TRBD2. The junction had 7 bases not matched to a gene; V was cut back by 4 bases and J by 10 bases. The germline V gene has CDR1 SGHTA and CDR2 FQGNSA. CDR3 length: 15 residues.

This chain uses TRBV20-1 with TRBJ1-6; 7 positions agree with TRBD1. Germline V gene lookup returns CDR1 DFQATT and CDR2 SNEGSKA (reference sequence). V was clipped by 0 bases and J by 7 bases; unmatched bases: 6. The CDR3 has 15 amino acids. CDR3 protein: CSARESTGPNSPLHF. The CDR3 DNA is TGCAGTGCTAGAGAGTCGACAGGGCCAAATTCACCCCTCCACTTT.

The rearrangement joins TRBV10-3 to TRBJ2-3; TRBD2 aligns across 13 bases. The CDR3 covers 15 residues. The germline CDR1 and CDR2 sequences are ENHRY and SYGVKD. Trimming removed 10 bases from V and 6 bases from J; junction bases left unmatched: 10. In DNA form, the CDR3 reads TGTGCCACCTCAGGACTAGCGGGAGTTTCCGATACGCAGTATTTT. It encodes CATSGLAGVSDTQYF.

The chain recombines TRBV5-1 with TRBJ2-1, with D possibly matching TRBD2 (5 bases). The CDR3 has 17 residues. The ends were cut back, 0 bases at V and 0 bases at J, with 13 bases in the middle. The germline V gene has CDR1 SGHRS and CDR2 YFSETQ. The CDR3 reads CASSLAASPSSYNEQFF. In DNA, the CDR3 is TGCGCCAGCAGCTTGGCGGCTAGCCCGAGCTCCTACAATGAGCAGTTCTTC.

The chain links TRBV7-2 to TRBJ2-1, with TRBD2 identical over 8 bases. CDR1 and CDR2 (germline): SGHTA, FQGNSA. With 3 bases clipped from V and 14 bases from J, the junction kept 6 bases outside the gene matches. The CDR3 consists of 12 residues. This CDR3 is CASSFSSGGKFF. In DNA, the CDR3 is TGTGCCAGCAGCTTCTCCTCGGGGGGGAAGTTCTTC.

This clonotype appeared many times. CDR3 nucleotides: TGCGCCAGCAGCCACCGGGATGATGAGCAGTTCTTC. Translating gives CASSHRDDEQFF. The rearrangement links TRBV4-1 to TRBJ2-1, with D perhaps TRBD2 (5 bases). Germline V gene lookup returns CDR1 MGHRA and CDR2 YSYEKL. Trimming shortened V by 3 bases and J by 8 bases, and 8 bases separated the two germline ends. This CDR3 comprises 12 residues.

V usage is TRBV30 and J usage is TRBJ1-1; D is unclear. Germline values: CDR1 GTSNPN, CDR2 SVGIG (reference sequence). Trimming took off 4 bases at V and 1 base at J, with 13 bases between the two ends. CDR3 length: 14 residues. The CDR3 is CAWKEGVRNTEAFF. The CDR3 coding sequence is TGTGCCTGGAAGGAAGGAGTGCGGAACACTGAAGCTTTCTTT.

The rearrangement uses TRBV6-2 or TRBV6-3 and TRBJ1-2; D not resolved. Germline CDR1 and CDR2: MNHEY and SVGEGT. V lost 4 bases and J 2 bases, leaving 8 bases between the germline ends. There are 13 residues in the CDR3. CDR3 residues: CASSSGANYGYTF. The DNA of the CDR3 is TGTGCCAGCAGTTCCGGAGCCAACTATGGCTACACCTTC.

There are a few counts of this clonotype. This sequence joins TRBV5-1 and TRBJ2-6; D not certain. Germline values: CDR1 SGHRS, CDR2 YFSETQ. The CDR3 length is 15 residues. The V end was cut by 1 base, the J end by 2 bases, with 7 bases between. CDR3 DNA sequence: TGCGCCAGCAGCTTGATTGGGGCTGGGGCCAACGTCCTGACTTTC. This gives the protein CASSLIGAGANVLTF.

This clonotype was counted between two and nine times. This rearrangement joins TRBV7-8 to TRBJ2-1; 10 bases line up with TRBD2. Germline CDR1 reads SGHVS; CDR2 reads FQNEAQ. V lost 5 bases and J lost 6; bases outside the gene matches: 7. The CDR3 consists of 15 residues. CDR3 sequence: CASSALAGEGNEQFF. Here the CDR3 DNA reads TGTGCCAGCAGCGCTCTAGCGGGAGAGGGCAATGAGCAGTTCTTC.

CDR3 nucleotide sequence: TGTGCCAGCAGCAGCGGGAGGGAACAGACCCAGTACTTC. This sequence encodes CASSSGREQTQYF. The V call is TRBV7-2, the J call TRBJ2-5; TRBD2 matches at 10 bases. V was clipped by 5 bases and J by 6 bases; unmatched bases: 3. Germline loops: CDR1 SGHTA, CDR2 FQGNSA. CDR3 size: 13 residues.

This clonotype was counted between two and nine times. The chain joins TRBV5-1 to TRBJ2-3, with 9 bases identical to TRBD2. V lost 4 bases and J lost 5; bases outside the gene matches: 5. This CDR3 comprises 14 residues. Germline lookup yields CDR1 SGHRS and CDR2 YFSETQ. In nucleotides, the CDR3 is TGCGCCAGCAGCACGGGGACTAGCCAAGATACGCAGTATTTT. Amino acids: CASSTGTSQDTQYF.